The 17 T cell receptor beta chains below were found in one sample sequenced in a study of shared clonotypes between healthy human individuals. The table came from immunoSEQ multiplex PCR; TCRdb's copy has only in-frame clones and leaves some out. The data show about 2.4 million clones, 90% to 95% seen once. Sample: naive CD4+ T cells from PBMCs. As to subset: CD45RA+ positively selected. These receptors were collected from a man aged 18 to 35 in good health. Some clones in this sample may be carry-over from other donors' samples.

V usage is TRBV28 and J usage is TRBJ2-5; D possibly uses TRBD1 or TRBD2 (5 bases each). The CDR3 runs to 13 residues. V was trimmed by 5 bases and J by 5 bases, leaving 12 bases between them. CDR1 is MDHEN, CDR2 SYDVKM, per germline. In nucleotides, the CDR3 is TGTGCCAGCAGTCCGGGGCCGGTCGAGACCCAGTACTTC. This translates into CASSPGPVETQYF.

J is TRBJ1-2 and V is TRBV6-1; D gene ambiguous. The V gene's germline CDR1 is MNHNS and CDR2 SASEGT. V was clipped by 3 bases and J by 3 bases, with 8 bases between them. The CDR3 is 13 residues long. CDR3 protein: CASSETRDYGYTF. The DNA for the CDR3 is TGTGCCAGCAGTGAGACTAGAGACTATGGCTACACCTTC.

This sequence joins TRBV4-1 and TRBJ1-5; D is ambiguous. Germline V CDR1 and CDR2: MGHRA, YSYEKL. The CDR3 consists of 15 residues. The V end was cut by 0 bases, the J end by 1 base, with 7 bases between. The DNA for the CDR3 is TGCGCCAGCAGCCAAGAAAGTCGGAGCAATCAGCCCCAGCATTTT. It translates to CASSQESRSNQPQHF.

The CDR3 nucleotides read TGTGCCAGCAGTTTATACGGCACGGGGGCTACCAGGATCCACGAGCAGTACTTC. This translates into CASSLYGTGATRIHEQYF. The chain links TRBV27 to TRBJ2-7; tentatively, D is TRBD1 or TRBD2 (6 bases each). Germline values: CDR1 MNHEY, CDR2 SMNVEV (reference sequence). Deletions cut 1 base from V and 5 bases from J, with 24 bases between. CDR3 size: 18 residues.

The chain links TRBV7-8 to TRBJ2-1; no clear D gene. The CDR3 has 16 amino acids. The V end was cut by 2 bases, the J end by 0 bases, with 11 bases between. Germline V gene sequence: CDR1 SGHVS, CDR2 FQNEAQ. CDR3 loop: CASSLIAASSYNEQFF. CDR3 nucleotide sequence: TGTGCCAGCAGCTTAATTGCGGCCAGCTCCTACAATGAGCAGTTCTTC.

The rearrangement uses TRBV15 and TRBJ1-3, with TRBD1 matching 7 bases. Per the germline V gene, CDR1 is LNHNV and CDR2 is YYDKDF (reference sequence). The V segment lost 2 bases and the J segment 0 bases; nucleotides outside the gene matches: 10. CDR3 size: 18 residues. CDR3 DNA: TGTGCCACCAGCAGACGAAGAAAGGGGGCTCGCTCTGGAAACACCATATATTTT. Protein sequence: CATSRRRKGARSGNTIYF.

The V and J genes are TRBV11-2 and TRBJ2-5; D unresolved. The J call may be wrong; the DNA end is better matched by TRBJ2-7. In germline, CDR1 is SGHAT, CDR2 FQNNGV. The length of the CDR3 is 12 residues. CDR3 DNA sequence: TGTGCCAGCAGCCTCGCCTACTACGAGCAGTACTTC. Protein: CASSLAYYEQYF.

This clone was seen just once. CDR3 DNA: TGCGCCAGCAGCCAAGATCACAGCGGAGCCTACAATGAGCAGTTCTTC. It encodes CASSQDHSGAYNEQFF. The chain is built from TRBV4-1 and TRBJ2-1; possible D gene TRBD2, 5 bases. V was pared by 0 bases and J by 2 bases, with 11 bases between. CDR1 and CDR2 (germline): MGHRA, YSYEKL. The CDR3 covers 16 residues.

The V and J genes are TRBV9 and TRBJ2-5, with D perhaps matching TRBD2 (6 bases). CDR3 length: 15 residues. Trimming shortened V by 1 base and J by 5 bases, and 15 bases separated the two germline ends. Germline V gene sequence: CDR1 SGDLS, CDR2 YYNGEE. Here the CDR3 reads CASSVLAGSGETQYF. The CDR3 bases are TGTGCCAGCAGCGTACTGGCGGGGAGTGGGGAGACCCAGTACTTC.

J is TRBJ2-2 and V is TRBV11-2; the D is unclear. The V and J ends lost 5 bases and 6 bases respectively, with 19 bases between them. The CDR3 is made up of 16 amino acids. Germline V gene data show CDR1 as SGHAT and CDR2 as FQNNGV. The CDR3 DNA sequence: TGTGCCAGCAGCACTAAGGCGTGGGCAGGACCCGGGGAGCTGTTTTTT. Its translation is CASSTKAWAGPGELFF.

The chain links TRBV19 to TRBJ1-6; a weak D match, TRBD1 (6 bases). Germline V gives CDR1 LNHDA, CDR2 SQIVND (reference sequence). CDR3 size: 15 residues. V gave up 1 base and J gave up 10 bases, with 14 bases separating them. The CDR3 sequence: CASSIADRSGSPLHF. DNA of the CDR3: TGTGCCAGTAGTATAGCCGACAGGTCAGGATCACCCCTCCACTTT. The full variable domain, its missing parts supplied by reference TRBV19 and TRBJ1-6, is DGGITQSPKYLFRKEGQNVTLSCEQNLNHDAMYWYRQDPGQGLRLIYYSQIVNDFQKGDIAEGYSVSREKKESFPLTVTSAQKNPTAFYLCASSIADRSGSPLHFGNGTRLTVT.

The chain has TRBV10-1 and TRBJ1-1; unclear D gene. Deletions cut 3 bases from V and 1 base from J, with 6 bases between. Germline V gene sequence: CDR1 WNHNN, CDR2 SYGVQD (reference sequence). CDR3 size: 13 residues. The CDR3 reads CASSDQANTEAFF. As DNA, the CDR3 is TGCGCCAGCAGTGACCAGGCGAACACTGAAGCTTTCTTT.

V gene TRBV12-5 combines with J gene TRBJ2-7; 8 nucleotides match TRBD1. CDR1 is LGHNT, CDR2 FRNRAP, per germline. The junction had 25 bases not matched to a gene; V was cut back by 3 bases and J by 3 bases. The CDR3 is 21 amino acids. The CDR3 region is CASGLSLGQVGNDRGHYEQYF. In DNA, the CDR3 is TGTGCTAGTGGTTTATCTCTGGGTCAGGTGGGAAACGACAGGGGCCACTACGAGCAGTACTTC.

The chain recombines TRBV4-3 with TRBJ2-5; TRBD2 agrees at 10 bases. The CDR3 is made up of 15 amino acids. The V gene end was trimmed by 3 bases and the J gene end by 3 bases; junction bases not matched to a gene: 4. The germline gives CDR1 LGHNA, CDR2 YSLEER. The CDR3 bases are TGCGCCAGCAGCCAGTCTGGACTAGCGGAAGAGACCCAGTACTTC. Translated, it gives CASSQSGLAEETQYF.

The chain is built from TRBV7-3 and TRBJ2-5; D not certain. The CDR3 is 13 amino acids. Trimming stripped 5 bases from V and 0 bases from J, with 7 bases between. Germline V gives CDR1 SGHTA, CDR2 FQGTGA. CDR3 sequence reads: CASSTRDQETQYF. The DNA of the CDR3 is TGTGCCAGCAGCACCCGGGACCAAGAGACCCAGTACTTC. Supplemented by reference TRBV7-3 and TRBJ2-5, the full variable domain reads GAGVSQTPSNKVTEKGKYVELRCDPISGHTALYWYRQSLGQGPEFLIYFQGTGAADDSGLPNDRFFAVRPEGSVSTLKIQRTERGDSAVYLCASSTRDQETQYFGPGTRLLVL.

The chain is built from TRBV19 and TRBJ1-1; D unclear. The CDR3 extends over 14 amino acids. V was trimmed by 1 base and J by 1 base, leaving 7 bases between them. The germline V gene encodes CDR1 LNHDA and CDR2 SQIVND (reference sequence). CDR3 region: CASSIVWGNTEAFF. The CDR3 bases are TGTGCCAGTAGTATAGTTTGGGGGAACACTGAAGCTTTCTTT.

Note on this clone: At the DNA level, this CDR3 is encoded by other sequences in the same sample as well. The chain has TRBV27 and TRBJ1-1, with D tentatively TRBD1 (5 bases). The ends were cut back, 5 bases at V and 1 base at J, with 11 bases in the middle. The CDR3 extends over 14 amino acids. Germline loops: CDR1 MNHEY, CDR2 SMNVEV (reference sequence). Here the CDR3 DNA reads TGTGCCAGCAGTCTAATAACAGGGAACACTGAAGCTTTCTTT. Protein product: CASSLITGNTEAFF.